This T cell receptor beta chain emerged from a study of post-analysis software for immune sequencing data. Study in general: Relapsing-remitting, secondary progressive and progressive-relapsing multiple sclerosis courses were included. Study conclusions and caveats: There was significantly lower normalized Chao1 diversity in multiple sclerosis patients than in controls. With TRBV5-6, TRBV5-1 and TRBV20-1 included, about five TRBV segments were more frequent in patients than in controls. With F measure, samples from one preparation batch clustered together strongly.

Note on this clonotype: Its antigen is not known.

The germline V gene has CDR1 KGHDR and CDR2 SFDVKD. The CDR3 spans 16 residues. V was clipped by 0 bases and J by 6 bases; unmatched bases: 7. Researchers reported that TCR beta cDNA libraries carried unique molecular identifiers. Yield was some 540,000 cDNA molecules from approximately 0.91 to 9.4 million T cells. TCRdb re-derived calls from the PCR reads in MiXCR, one entry per CDR3 protein. The table shows hundreds of thousands of distinct CDR3 sequences, with more than 50% occurring only once. This sequence joins TRBV24-1 and TRBJ2-1, with TRBD1 identical over 7 bases. This clonotype originated in a girl aged 2 to 10 with multiple sclerosis. The specimen was blood. The CDR3 coding sequence is TGTGCCACCAGTGATTTGGACAGGGCAAGTGTCAATGAGCAGTTCTTC. As protein: CATSDLDRASVNEQFF.